One and the same sample provided the 2 T cell receptor beta chains below, sequenced in a study of blood T cells in healthy people across ages. Combining a sample-barcoded 5' primer with a J-beta primer mix, a second PCR ran for roughly 6 to 12 cycles. TCRdb passed the 5' RACE reads through MiXCR, listing each CDR3 protein once. This table holds under 2 million distinct CDR3 sequences, about 35% found once. What was sequenced was blood. Source of these receptors: a woman aged 25 to 39 in good health.

The chain combines TRBV28 with TRBJ1-5; D may be TRBD1 (6 bases). Between the trimmed V and J ends, which lost 8 bases and 4 bases, there was a span of 12 bases. Germline values: CDR1 MDHEN, CDR2 SYDVKM. This CDR3 is 13 amino acids long. Here the CDR3 reads CASRWTVNQPQHF. The CDR3 DNA is TGTGCCAGCCGTTGGACAGTAAATCAGCCCCAGCATTTT. Full variable domain (remainder filled in from reference TRBV28 and TRBJ1-5): DVKVTQSSRYLVKRTGEKVFLECVQDMDHENMFWYRQDPGLGLRLIYFSYDVKMKEKGDIPEGYSVSREKKERFSLILESASTNQTSMYLCASRWTVNQPQHFGDGTRLSIL.

The chain is built from TRBV3-1 and TRBJ2-2; 9 nucleotides align to TRBD2. Trimming at V came to 2 bases and at J to 7 bases, leaving 11 bases not matched to a gene. The CDR3 is 17 residues long. Germline-derived CDR1 and CDR2 are LGHDT and YNNKEL (reference sequence). The chain's CDR3 is CASSQWLAGRRVGELFF. The CDR3 region has the DNA TGTGCCAGCAGCCAATGGCTAGCGGGGAGACGGGTCGGGGAGCTGTTTTTT.